This T cell receptor (beta chain) appears in the sequencing data of a study of T cell responses to AZD1222 COVID-19 vaccine. As for the study in general: Pooled in the analysis were second doses at about 4 or about 12 weeks.

The CDR3 sequence is 13 residues long. Germline CDR1 reads SGHNT; CDR2 reads YENEEA. With 1 base removed from V and 5 bases from J, the gap between germline ends came to 8 bases. Profiled with immunoSEQ multiplex PCR; TCRdb holds only in-frame clones, not every one. The sample has approximately 110,000 clones; roughly 90% are singletons. The gene calls are TRBV11-3 and TRBJ2-5; no clear D. This clonotype originated in an adult in good health. The input for sequencing was peripheral blood, taken on day 0 of AZD1222 vaccination. The CDR3 nucleotides read TGTGCCAGCAGCTTAGCCTCCCGGGAGACCCAGTACTTC. Translation: CASSLASRETQYF.